These 28 T cell receptor beta chains were all obtained from the same sample, sequenced in a study of shared clonotypes between healthy human individuals. Naive CD8 cells comprised CD45RO-negative, CCR7-positively selected cells, excluding terminally differentiated effector memory CD45RA+ cells. The data were produced by immunoSEQ multiplex PCR, yet TCRdb's version contains in-frame clones alone and is incomplete. This sample has about 750,000 clones; over 90% occur once, and the top ten carry around 24%. Material: naive CD8+ T cells sorted from blood. These receptors came from a man younger than 40 in good health.

J is TRBJ1-4 and V is TRBV27; 9 bases line up with TRBD1. The CDR3 runs to 14 residues. V lost 9 bases to trimming and J lost 4 bases; unmatched junction nucleotides: 6. CDR1 and CDR2 (germline): MNHEY, SMNVEV (reference sequence). The chain's CDR3 is CASRGQGINEKLFF. The DNA for the CDR3 is TGTGCCAGTCGGGGACAGGGCATTAATGAAAAACTGTTTTTT. The full variable domain, with the rest looked up from reference TRBV27 and TRBJ1-4, is EAQVTQNPRYLITVTGKKLTVTCSQNMNHEYMSWYRQDPGLGLRQIYYSMNVEVTDKGDVPEGYKVSRKEKRNFPLILESPSPNQTSLYFCASRGQGINEKLFFGSGTQLSVL.

The chain recombines TRBV5-3 with TRBJ2-1; D might be TRBD2 (6 bases). TRBV5-3 is placed among ORFs of uncertain function. The V end was cut by 4 bases, the J end by 4 bases, with 21 bases between. There are 17 residues in the CDR3. Here the CDR3 DNA reads TGTGCCAGAAGCGGGGCGACCAACGGGACTGGGTACAATGAGCAGTTCTTC. Translating gives CARSGATNGTGYNEQFF.

The chain joins TRBV5-4 to TRBJ1-1; perhaps TRBD1 as D (6 bases). This CDR3 spans 13 amino acids. Germline V gene data show CDR1 as SGHNT and CDR2 as YYREEE (reference sequence). The V end lost 9 bases, the J end lost 4 bases, and 16 bases lay between the germline ends. CDR3 bases: TGTGCCAACCCCAGGGGCACAGGCACTGAAGCTTTCTTT. It specifies CANPRGTGTEAFF. The full variable domain, rest sourced from reference TRBV5-4 and TRBJ1-1, is ETGVTQSPTHLIKTRGQQVTLRCSSQSGHNTVSWYQQALGQGPQFIFQYYREEENGRGNFPPRFSGLQFPNYSSELNVNALELDDSALYLCANPRGTGTEAFFGQGTRLTVV.

V gene TRBV13 combines with J gene TRBJ2-7; 9 positions match TRBD2. CDR1 and CDR2 (germline): PRHDT, FYEKMQ (reference sequence). V gave up 1 base and J gave up 2 bases; unmatched junction bases: 12. The CDR3 is 18 residues long. CDR3 residues: CASSLAGLAGIPAYEQYF. The CDR3 coding sequence is TGTGCCAGCAGCTTAGCCGGGCTAGCGGGGATCCCAGCCTACGAGCAGTACTTC.

CDR3 coding DNA: TGCGCCAGCAGCTTGGCAGAGGAGTACTTC. Its translation is CASSLAEEYF. The genes are TRBV5-1 and TRBJ2-7, with D unclear. Germline-derived CDR1 and CDR2 are SGHRS and YFSETQ. There are 10 residues in the CDR3. Trimming removed 0 bases from V and 11 bases from J, with 6 bases in between.

V usage is TRBV7-9 and J usage is TRBJ2-7; D is undetermined. CDR1 is SEHNR, CDR2 FQNEAQ, per germline (reference sequence). The ends were cut back, 3 bases at V and 6 bases at J, with 9 bases in the middle. The CDR3 totals 12 residues. The CDR3 spells CASSFFDGEQYF. DNA for the CDR3: TGTGCCAGCAGCTTTTTCGACGGCGAGCAGTACTTC.

The V and J genes are TRBV11-2 and TRBJ2-2; tentatively, D is TRBD2 (6 bases). Trimming removed 8 bases from V and 2 bases from J, with 15 bases in between. CDR3 length: 15 amino acids. CDR1 and CDR2 (germline): SGHAT, FQNNGV. The CDR3 DNA is TGTGCCAGCCGGGGATACGGGAGCAACACCGGGGAGCTGTTTTTT. It yields the protein CASRGYGSNTGELFF.

The chain joins TRBV19 to TRBJ2-5; the D is unclear. The germline CDR1 and CDR2 sequences are LNHDA and SQIVND (reference sequence). Trimming stripped 5 bases from V and 3 bases from J, with 10 bases between. The CDR3 loop spans 13 amino acids. The CDR3 DNA is TGTGCCAGTAGTGCGCTTCGAAAAGAGACCCAGTACTTC. Its protein is CASSALRKETQYF.

This chain links TRBV13 with TRBJ2-7; TRBD2 aligns across 7 bases. J lost 3 bases, V lost 4 bases, and 21 bases had no gene match. The CDR3 is 19 amino acids. Germline V gives CDR1 PRHDT, CDR2 FYEKMQ (reference sequence). The CDR3 DNA is TGTGCCAGCAGCTCCCCGGGCGGGAGTATGAGTTCGGGTTACTACGAGCAGTACTTC. This codes for CASSSPGGSMSSGYYEQYF.

This clone was picked up one time. V gene TRBV27 combines with J gene TRBJ2-6, with 9 nucleotides matching TRBD1. Germline V gene sequence: CDR1 MNHEY, CDR2 SMNVEV (reference sequence). V lost 4 bases and J lost 2; bases outside the gene matches: 9. CDR3 length: 18 residues. In DNA, the CDR3 is TGTGCCAGCAGTTCAGCCACAGGGGGCGCAGCTGGGGCCAACGTCCTGACTTTC. Translated, it gives CASSSATGGAAGANVLTF. The full variable domain, completed using reference TRBV27 and TRBJ2-6, is EAQVTQNPRYLITVTGKKLTVTCSQNMNHEYMSWYRQDPGLGLRQIYYSMNVEVTDKGDVPEGYKVSRKEKRNFPLILESPSPNQTSLYFCASSSATGGAAGANVLTFGAGSRLTVL.

This clone was detected only once. Within the sample, other DNA sequences also encode this same CDR3. For the CDR3, the DNA is TGTGCCAGCAGTCTTGACAGCTACGAGCAGTACTTC. Amino acids: CASSLDSYEQYF. The J gene is TRBJ2-7, the V gene TRBV28; perhaps TRBD1 as D (5 bases). The CDR3 is 12 residues long. V lost 5 bases to trimming and J lost 3 bases, with 8 bases between them. Per the germline V gene, CDR1 is MDHEN and CDR2 is SYDVKM.

The chain recombines TRBV4-3 with TRBJ1-1; unclear D gene. The V gene's germline CDR1 is LGHNA and CDR2 YSLEER. The CDR3 is 14 residues long. V gave up 0 bases and J gave up 4 bases, with 9 bases separating them. The CDR3 nucleotides are TGCGCCAGCAGCCAAGACTTCGGAACCACTGAAGCTTTCTTT. Translation gives CASSQDFGTTEAFF.

The chain combines TRBV6-5 with TRBJ2-3; 8 positions match TRBD1. Germline assignment: CDR1 MNHEY and CDR2 SVGAGI. V was pared by 5 bases and J by 8 bases, with 0 bases of the junction left unmatched. This CDR3 contains 11 residues. The CDR3 DNA sequence: TGTGCCAGCAGTACAGGGGGTACGCAGTATTTT. This translates into CASSTGGTQYF.

The V call is TRBV11-2, the J call TRBJ2-7; D gene ambiguous. V lost 5 bases to trimming and J lost 0 bases, with 11 bases between them. CDR1 SGHAT and CDR2 FQNNGV come from the germline V gene. This CDR3 has 14 residues. The CDR3 region is CASSQISSSYEQYF. The CDR3 DNA reads as TGTGCCAGCAGCCAAATAAGCAGCTCCTACGAGCAGTACTTC. The whole variable domain, remainder taken from reference TRBV11-2 and TRBJ2-7, is EAGVAQSPRYKIIEKRQSVAFWCNPISGHATLYWYQQILGQGPKLLIQFQNNGVVDDSQLPKDRFSAERLKGVDSTLKIQPAKLEDSAVYLCASSQISSSYEQYFGPGTRLTVT.

V gene TRBV27 combines with J gene TRBJ2-7, with 10 bases that match TRBD2. CDR1 MNHEY and CDR2 SMNVEV come from the germline V gene (reference sequence). V was clipped by 6 bases and J by 5 bases; unmatched bases: 13. CDR3 length equals 16 residues. CDR3 amino acids: CASRPMLAGAANEQYF. Written as DNA, the CDR3 is TGTGCCAGCAGGCCAATGCTAGCGGGGGCTGCCAACGAGCAGTACTTC.

V gene TRBV15 combines with J gene TRBJ2-7; D perhaps matches TRBD1 (5 bases). The length of the CDR3 is 14 residues. V lost 4 bases to trimming and J lost 3 bases, with 13 bases between them. In germline, CDR1 is LNHNV, CDR2 YYDKDF (reference sequence). CDR3 sequence reads: CATSIRQTNYEQYF. The CDR3 DNA reads as TGTGCCACCAGCATACGACAGACCAACTACGAGCAGTACTTC.

V gene TRBV19 combines with J gene TRBJ1-5; the match to TRBD1 covers 11 bases. After removal of 3 bases from V and 4 bases from J, the junction contained 5 bases not matched to a gene. CDR1 and CDR2 (germline): LNHDA, SQIVND (reference sequence). The CDR3 loop spans 16 amino acids. As DNA, the CDR3 is TGTGCCAGTAGTATCGAGGGACAGGGGGGGAATCAGCCCCAGCATTTT. It encodes CASSIEGQGGNQPQHF.

This clone was recorded a few times. Other DNA sequences from this sample encode an identical CDR3 as well. The rearrangement links TRBV9 to TRBJ2-1, with D hard to call. Germline V gene lookup returns CDR1 SGDLS and CDR2 YYNGEE. The length of the CDR3 is 12 residues. Trimming left V 0 bases short and J 4 bases short, with 2 bases between. The CDR3: CASSVGYNEQFF. The CDR3 DNA sequence: TGTGCCAGCAGCGTAGGGTACAATGAGCAGTTCTTC.

CDR3 DNA sequence: TGTGCCAGCAGCTTAGGCTGGACTAGCGGGAAAGGGAATGAGCAGTTCTTC. It is translated as CASSLGWTSGKGNEQFF. This chain connects TRBV7-9 to TRBJ2-1; 12 nucleotides agree with TRBD2. This CDR3 spans 17 amino acids. The germline gives CDR1 SEHNR, CDR2 FQNEAQ (reference sequence). V lost 1 base to trimming and J lost 7 bases; unmatched junction nucleotides: 8.

The chain uses TRBV7-6 and TRBJ1-3, with D maybe TRBD1 (5 bases). This CDR3 is 16 amino acids long. V shed 1 base and J shed 2 bases, with 12 bases lying between them. Germline V gene lookup returns CDR1 SGHVS and CDR2 FNYEAQ. The CDR3 nucleotides are TGTGCCAGCAGCTTAGGGTCCAGGGTTGCTGGAAACACCATATATTTT. This gives the protein CASSLGSRVAGNTIYF.

V gene TRBV7-9 combines with J gene TRBJ2-1; D not certain. CDR3 length: 15 residues. Germline CDR1 is SEHNR and CDR2 is FQNEAQ (reference sequence). Trimming took 5 bases from V and 0 from J, leaving 11 bases between them. The CDR3 reads CASSRADGSYNEQFF. The CDR3 DNA reads TGTGCCAGCAGCCGAGCCGACGGCTCCTACAATGAGCAGTTCTTC.

The chain combines TRBV29-1 with TRBJ1-1, with D perhaps matching TRBD1 (6 bases). V was clipped by 2 bases and J by 2 bases, with 9 bases between them. The CDR3 contains 13 residues. CDR1 SQVTM and CDR2 ANQGSEA come from the germline V gene. The CDR3 bases are TGCAGCGTTGAAAACAGGGATAACACTGAAGCTTTCTTT. It codes for CSVENRDNTEAFF.

The chain combines TRBV19 with TRBJ2-1; TRBD2 aligns across 10 bases. The CDR3 has 15 amino acids. CDR1 and CDR2 (germline): LNHDA, SQIVND (reference sequence). J was trimmed by 3 bases and V by 5 bases; bases with no gene match: 4. CDR3 DNA: TGTGCCAGTAGTTTCGCTAGCGGGAGCTACAATGAGCAGTTCTTC. This sequence encodes CASSFASGSYNEQFF.

This clone was seen once. This chain joins TRBV7-9 and TRBJ2-7, with TRBD2 as a possible D gene (6 bases). There are 14 residues in the CDR3. Germline V gene sequence: CDR1 SEHNR, CDR2 FQNEAQ (reference sequence). The germline V and J ends were trimmed by 3 bases and 1 base, with 10 bases remaining between them. The CDR3 loop reads CASSLGDWSYEQYF. The CDR3 DNA is TGTGCCAGCAGCTTGGGGGACTGGTCCTACGAGCAGTACTTC.

The rearrangement joins TRBV10-3 to TRBJ2-7; weak D call: TRBD1 (5 bases). The V gene's germline CDR1 is ENHRY and CDR2 SYGVKD. The V end lost 6 bases, the J end lost 0 bases, and 21 bases lay between the germline ends. This CDR3 is built from 17 residues. The chain's CDR3 is CAISVRPGHQSSYEQYF. CDR3 nucleotides: TGTGCCATCAGCGTTCGCCCTGGACATCAGAGCTCCTACGAGCAGTACTTC.

The chain has TRBV19 and TRBJ2-7; D unresolved. V lost 6 bases, J lost 2 bases, and 17 bases lay in between. The CDR3 has 15 amino acids. In germline, CDR1 is LNHDA, CDR2 SQIVND (reference sequence). CDR3 loop: CASSASAGVPYEQYF. In DNA, the CDR3 is TGTGCCAGTAGCGCGTCGGCAGGCGTCCCCTACGAGCAGTACTTC.

V and J are TRBV28 and TRBJ1-5, with TRBD1 as a possible D gene (5 bases). The germline CDR1 and CDR2 sequences are MDHEN and SYDVKM. The CDR3 sequence is 15 residues long. The V and J ends lost 3 bases and 6 bases respectively, with 15 bases between them. CDR3 sequence (DNA): TGTGCCAGCAGTTTCATACGCAGGGTCGGTCAGCCCCAGCATTTT. It encodes CASSFIRRVGQPQHF.

The chain joins TRBV30 to TRBJ2-3; D may be TRBD2 (6 bases). The germline V gene encodes CDR1 GTSNPN and CDR2 SVGIG (reference sequence). V dropped 1 base and J dropped 6 bases, with 17 bases sitting between them. This CDR3 is built from 15 residues. The CDR3 region has the DNA TGTGCCTGGAGTGGCGGGACTGGAGCAGGGGATACGCAGTATTTT. It encodes CAWSGGTGAGDTQYF.